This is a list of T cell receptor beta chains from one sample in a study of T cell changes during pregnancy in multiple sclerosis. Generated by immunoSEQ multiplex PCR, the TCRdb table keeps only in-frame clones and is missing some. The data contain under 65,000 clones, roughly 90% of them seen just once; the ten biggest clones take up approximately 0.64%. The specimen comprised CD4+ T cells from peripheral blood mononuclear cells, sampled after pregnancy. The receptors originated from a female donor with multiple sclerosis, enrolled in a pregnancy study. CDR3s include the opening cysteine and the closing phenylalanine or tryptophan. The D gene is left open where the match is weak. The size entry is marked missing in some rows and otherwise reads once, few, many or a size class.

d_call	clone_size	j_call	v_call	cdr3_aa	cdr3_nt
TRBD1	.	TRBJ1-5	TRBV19	CASTLDRGDQPQHF	TGTGCCAGTACCCTAGACAGGGGAGATCAGCCCCAGCATTTT
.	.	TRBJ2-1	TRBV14	CASSQYRDLSYNEQFF	TGTGCCAGCAGCCAGTACAGGGATCTGAGTTACAATGAGCAGTTCTTC
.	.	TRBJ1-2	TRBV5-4	CASSFDSGTLDYTF	TGTGCCAGCAGCTTCGACTCCGGGACACTGGACTACACCTTC
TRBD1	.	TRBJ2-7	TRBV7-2	CASSLGRTGEPYEQYF	TGTGCCAGCAGCTTAGGAAGGACAGGGGAACCCTACGAGCAGTACTTC
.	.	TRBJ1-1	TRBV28	CASSFSQGTEAFF	TGTGCCAGCAGTTTTTCGCAGGGCACTGAAGCTTTCTTT
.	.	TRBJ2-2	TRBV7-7	CASSFGWQGGGGELFF	TGTGCTAGCAGCTTCGGGTGGCAGGGAGGAGGCGGGGAGCTGTTTTTT
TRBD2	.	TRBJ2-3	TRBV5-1	CASSPGDYPTDTQYF	TGCGCCAGCAGCCCCGGGGACTACCCCACAGATACGCAGTATTTT
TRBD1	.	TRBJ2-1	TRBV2	CASLPRTGYNEQFF	TGTGCCAGCCTACCCCGGACAGGCTACAATGAGCAGTTCTTC
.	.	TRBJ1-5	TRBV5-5	CASSWGPGEQPQHF	TGTGCCAGCAGCTGGGGGCCAGGGGAACAGCCCCAGCATTTT
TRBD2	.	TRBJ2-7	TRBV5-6	CASTNLAHVGGDYEQYF	TGTGCCAGCACTAATTTGGCCCACGTGGGGGGGGACTACGAGCAGTACTTC
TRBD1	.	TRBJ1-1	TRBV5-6	CASDRALNTEAFF	TGTGCCAGTGACAGGGCATTGAACACTGAAGCTTTCTTT
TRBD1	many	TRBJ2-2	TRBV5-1	CASSSGQGARDGELFF	TGCGCCAGCAGCTCAGGACAGGGGGCTAGGGACGGGGAGCTGTTTTTT
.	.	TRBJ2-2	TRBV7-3	CASSLTSPTGELFF	TGTGCCAGCAGCTTAACCAGTCCAACCGGGGAGCTGTTTTTT
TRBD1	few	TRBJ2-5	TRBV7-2	CASSGGRGWETQYF	TGTGCCAGCAGCGGGGGCAGGGGGTGGGAGACCCAGTACTTC
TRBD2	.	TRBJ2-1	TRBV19	CASSPRGVDNEQFF	TGTGCCAGTAGTCCCCGGGGGGTAGACAATGAGCAGTTCTTC
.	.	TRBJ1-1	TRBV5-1	CASKRAGKAFF	TGCGCCAGCAAACGAGCAGGAAAAGCTTTCTTT
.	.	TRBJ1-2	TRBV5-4	CASSNPGVGYTF	TGTGCCAGCAGCAACCCAGGGGTTGGCTACACCTTC
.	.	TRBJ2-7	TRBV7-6	CASSLNPTDFGWVGEQYF	TGTGCCAGCAGCTTAAACCCCACCGACTTTGGTTGGGTTGGCGAGCAGTACTTC
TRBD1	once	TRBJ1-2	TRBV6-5	CASRQGLYGYTF	TGTGCCAGCCGACAGGGTTTATATGGCTACACCTTC
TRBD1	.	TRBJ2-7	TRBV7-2	CASSLEGAGAHEQYF	TGTGCCAGCAGCTTAGAGGGGGCAGGGGCCCACGAGCAGTACTTC
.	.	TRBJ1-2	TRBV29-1	CSVEERGGDNYGYTF	TGCAGCGTTGAAGAGCGGGGAGGAGATAACTATGGCTACACCTTC
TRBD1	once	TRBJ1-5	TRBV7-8	CASSLESTGDQPQHF	TGTGCCAGCAGCTTAGAGTCGACAGGGGACCAGCCCCAGCATTTT
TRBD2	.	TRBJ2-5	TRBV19	CASSIGLTSGFQETQYF	TGTGCCAGTAGTATCGGCCTGACTAGCGGCTTTCAAGAGACCCAGTACTTC
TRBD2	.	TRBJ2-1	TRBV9	CASSVVRTSGGGYNEQFF	TGTGCCAGCAGCGTAGTTAGGACTAGCGGGGGGGGTTACAATGAGCAGTTCTTC
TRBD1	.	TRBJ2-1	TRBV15	CATGTGNEQFF	TGTGCCACCGGGACAGGCAATGAGCAGTTCTTC
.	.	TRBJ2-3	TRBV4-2	CASSQGSPTGVTDTQYF	TGTGCCAGCAGCCAAGGTAGCCCGACGGGGGTCACAGATACGCAGTATTTT
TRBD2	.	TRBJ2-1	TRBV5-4	CASSLPLARGKPNEQFF	TGTGCCAGCAGCTTGCCCTTAGCGCGGGGGAAACCAAATGAGCAGTTCTTC
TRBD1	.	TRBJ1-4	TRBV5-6	CASSRRDSNRFNEKLFF	TGTGCCAGCAGCCGCCGGGACAGCAACCGTTTTAATGAAAAACTGTTTTTT
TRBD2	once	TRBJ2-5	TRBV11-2	CASSPTSGIRETQYF	TGTGCCAGCAGTCCGACTAGCGGGATAAGAGAGACCCAGTACTTC
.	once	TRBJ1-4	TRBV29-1	CSARSRGFSNEKLFF	TGCAGCGCCAGGAGTAGGGGGTTCTCTAATGAAAAACTGTTTTTT
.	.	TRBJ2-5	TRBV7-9	CASSLLLDYLQETQYF	TGTGCCAGCAGCTTACTCCTGGACTATCTTCAAGAGACCCAGTACTTC
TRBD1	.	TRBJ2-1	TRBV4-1	CASSFSDKQGANEQFF	TGCGCCAGCAGCTTCTCGGACAAACAGGGGGCTAATGAGCAGTTCTTC
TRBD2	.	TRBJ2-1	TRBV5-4	CASSLGQGGWNEQFF	TGTGCCAGCAGCTTGGGGCAGGGAGGGTGGAATGAGCAGTTCTTC
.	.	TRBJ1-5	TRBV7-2	CASSSMTGQPQHF	TGTGCCAGCAGCTCTATGACTGGGCAGCCCCAGCATTTT